Listed below are T cell receptor beta chains from one sample, sequenced in a study of T-cell reconstitution after alpha-beta-depleted transplantation in children. MiXCR was run by TCRdb on the PCR reads, yielding one entry per CDR3 protein. The sample lists about 610,000 distinct CDR3 sequences; approximately 10% were seen once. Sample: PBMCs from the stem cell graft donor, taken from the stem cell graft. Source of these receptors: a human donor who donated a stem cell graft to a child with acute myeloid leukemia. Each CDR3 is given with its conserved first and last residue. A D gene is named only where the DNA matches it firmly. Only part of the rows carry a size: once, few, many, or a class if the clone is expanded.

TRBD1 few TRBJ1-4 TRBV3-1 CASGTVGNEKLFF TGTGCCAGCGGGACAGTGGGTAATGAAAAACTGTTTTTT
- - TRBJ2-1 TRBV9 CASSADREEWHEQFF TGTGCCAGCAGCGCCGACAGGGAGGAGTGGCATGAGCAGTTCTTC
TRBD2 few TRBJ2-2 TRBV20-1 CSARDITSGGGELFF TGCAGTGCTAGAGATATTACTAGCGGGGGTGGGGAGCTGTTTTTT
- - TRBJ2-1 TRBV7-9 CASNQLEDYNEQFF TGTGCCTCGAATCAACTAGAGGATTACAATGAGCAGTTCTTC
- many TRBJ2-2 TRBV29-1 CSVEGASGPSNTGELFF TGCAGCGTTGAAGGTGCGAGCGGGCCCTCGAACACCGGGGAGCTGTTTTTT
TRBD2 - TRBJ2-1 TRBV5-1 CASSHGTSRNNEQFF TGCGCCAGCAGCCACGGGACTAGCAGAAACAATGAGCAGTTCTTC
- few TRBJ2-5 TRBV12-3/TRBV12-4 CASRPMGVWETQYF TGTGCCAGCAGGCCCATGGGGGTTTGGGAGACCCAGTACTTC
TRBD2 - TRBJ2-3 TRBV10-2 CASSEPGLAGGPDTQYF TGCGCCAGCAGTGAGCCGGGACTAGCGGGAGGGCCGGATACGCAGTATTTT
TRBD1 - TRBJ2-7 TRBV12-3/TRBV12-4 CASRTGQTSYEQYF TGTGCCAGCCGTACGGGACAGACCTCCTACGAGCAGTACTTC
- few TRBJ1-1 TRBV27 CASSYSGRLGGTEAFF TGTGCCAGCAGTTATTCCGGGCGACTAGGGGGGACTGAAGCTTTCTTT
TRBD2 few TRBJ2-3 TRBV5-1 CASTLAGNTDTQYF TGCGCCAGCACTCTAGCGGGAAACACAGATACGCAGTATTTT
TRBD2 many TRBJ2-4 TRBV20-1 CSARSRTSGNIQYF TGCAGTGCTAGGAGTAGGACTAGCGGAAACATTCAGTACTTC
- - TRBJ2-5 TRBV19 CASTPRAGTETQYF TGTGCCAGTACTCCCAGGGCCGGGACGGAGACCCAGTACTTC
- many TRBJ1-4 TRBV29-1 CSVRPPGEKLFF TGCAGCGTCCGACCCCCAGGGGAAAAACTGTTTTTT
TRBD1 - TRBJ1-5 TRBV30 CAWGGQGFSWAQHF TGTGCCTGGGGCGGACAGGGGTTTAGTTGGGCCCAGCATTTT
- few TRBJ1-5 TRBV2 CASSRQENQPQHF TGTGCCAGCAGTCGACAGGAAAATCAGCCCCAGCATTTT
- - TRBJ2-1 TRBV20-1 CSARNSVGGTTVSYNEQFF TGCAGTGCTAGAAACTCGGTGGGCGGGACGACCGTCTCCTACAATGAGCAGTTCTTC
TRBD1 - TRBJ2-1 TRBV20-1 CSAARQGPRYNEQFF TGCAGTGCTGCGAGACAGGGTCCCCGTTACAATGAGCAGTTCTTC
- few TRBJ2-6 TRBV20-1 CSARGTHASGANVLTF TGCAGTGCTAGAGGGACACACGCCTCTGGGGCCAACGTCCTGACTTTC
TRBD2 - TRBJ2-7 TRBV20-1 CSAIGTSGRLYEQYF TGCAGTGCCATTGGGACTAGCGGGCGCCTCTACGAGCAGTACTTC
TRBD1 many TRBJ2-1 TRBV6-5 CASSLQTGTGGTGGQFF TGTGCCAGCAGTTTACAAACCGGGACAGGGGGAACGGGAGGGCAGTTCTTC
- - TRBJ2-1 TRBV4-2 CASSQDFGVGTGTREFF -
TRBD2 - TRBJ2-4 TRBV11-2 CASSPRTSGTLAKNIQYF TGTGCCAGCAGCCCCCGGACTAGCGGGACCTTAGCCAAAAACATTCAGTACTTC
- few TRBJ1-5 TRBV2 CASNDQVSNQPQHF TGTGCCAGCAATGATCAAGTTAGCAATCAGCCCCAGCATTTT
- few TRBJ2-5 TRBV5-6 CASSLFPHDYQETQYF TGTGCCAGCAGCTTGTTCCCACACGACTATCAAGAGACCCAGTACTTC
- few TRBJ2-2 TRBV30 CAWSKRRTNTGELFF TGTGCCTGGAGTAAAAGGAGAACGAACACCGGGGAGCTGTTTTTT
TRBD2 - TRBJ2-3 TRBV9 CASSARLAEGDTQYF TGTGCCAGCAGCGCCAGACTAGCCGAGGGGGATACGCAGTATTTT
- - TRBJ1-2 TRBV29-1 CSVARVTANYGYTF TGCAGCGTCGCGCGGGTAACAGCTAACTATGGCTACACCTTC
- few TRBJ2-7 TRBV6-6 CASRGVSFGWYF TGTGCCAGCAGGGGGGTCTCTTTCGGGTGGTACTTC
- many TRBJ1-3 TRBV6-1 CASSADGYSGNTIYF TGTGCCAGCAGTGCGGACGGATACTCTGGAAACACCATATATTTT
TRBD1 - TRBJ1-5 TRBV6-5 CASSHQTGPSNQPQHF TGTGCCAGCAGTCACCAGACAGGGCCTAGCAATCAGCCCCAGCATTTT
TRBD2 many TRBJ2-1 TRBV9 CASSAALAGGPYEQFF TGTGCCAGCAGCGCCGCCCTAGCGGGAGGGCCCTATGAGCAGTTCTTC
- - TRBJ2-7 TRBV20-1 CGAGKSTYEQYF TGCGGGGCAGGGAAATCGACCTACGAGCAGTACTTC
- - TRBJ1-6 TRBV4-2 CASSPRGGGMNSPLHF TGTGCCAGCAGCCCCCGTGGAGGGGGGATGAATTCACCCCTCCACTTT
- few TRBJ2-4 TRBV20-1 CSASLPARKNIQYF TGCAGTGCTAGTCTCCCGGCTAGGAAAAACATTCAGTACTTC
TRBD2 few TRBJ2-7 TRBV25-1 CASGGTSREQYF TGTGCCAGCGGAGGGACTAGCCGGGAGCAGTACTTC